This TCR beta chain appears in the sequencing data of a study of T cells in localized non-small cell lung cancer. Per the germline V gene, CDR1 is SGHAT and CDR2 is FQNNGV. The CDR3 runs 16 residues. V was cut by 5 bases and J by 0 bases, with 14 bases left in between. Clones were read by immunoSEQ multiplex PCR, and TCRdb kept only the in-frame ones, dropping some. The sample holds about 21,000 clones, approximately 86% seen once. The sequencing here drew on peripheral blood mononuclear cells, taken before any cancer treatment. The sequence came from a male donor aged 60 or over with stage II lung adenocarcinoma. This chain uses TRBV11-2 with TRBJ1-3; D is undetermined. The CDR3 nucleotides are TGTGCCAGCAGCCTGGATTCGGGCAGCTCTGGAAACACCATATATTTT. Translated: CASSLDSGSSGNTIYF.